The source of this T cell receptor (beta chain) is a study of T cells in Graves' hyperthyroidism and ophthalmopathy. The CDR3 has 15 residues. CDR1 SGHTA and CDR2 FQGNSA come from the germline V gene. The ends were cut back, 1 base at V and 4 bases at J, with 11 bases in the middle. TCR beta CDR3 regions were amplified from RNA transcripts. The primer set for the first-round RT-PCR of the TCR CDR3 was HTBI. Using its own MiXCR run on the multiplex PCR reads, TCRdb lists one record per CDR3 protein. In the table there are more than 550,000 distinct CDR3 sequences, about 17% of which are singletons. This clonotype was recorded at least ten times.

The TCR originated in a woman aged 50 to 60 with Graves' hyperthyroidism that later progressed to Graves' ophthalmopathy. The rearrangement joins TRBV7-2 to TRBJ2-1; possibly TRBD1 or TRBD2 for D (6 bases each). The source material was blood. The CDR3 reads CASSLVEGVYNEQFF. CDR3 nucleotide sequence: TGTGCCAGCAGCTTAGTGGAGGGGGTGTACAATGAGCAGTTCTTC.